These 14 T cell receptor beta chains were all obtained from the same sample, sequenced in a study of control samples from healthy donors and cancer patients. The assay was immunoSEQ multiplex PCR, and TCRdb's table has in-frame clones only and misses some. The data show tens of thousands of clones, with around 90% seen just once and roughly 3.8% held by the top ten. The specimen sequenced was blood. Receptors were obtained from a man aged 45-65 years in good health.

In its sample, this clone was seen once. The chain carries TRBV19 and TRBJ2-2, with D possibly being TRBD2 (7 bases). Germline V gives CDR1 LNHDA, CDR2 SQIVND (reference sequence). V was pared by 8 bases and J by 5 bases, with 18 bases between. The CDR3 extends over 15 amino acids. The chain's CDR3 is CASWGGPTVTGELFF. CDR3 DNA: TGTGCCAGTTGGGGGGGGCCGACTGTGACCGGGGAGCTGTTTTTT.

The V and J genes are TRBV6-8 and TRBJ2-2; the D gene is possibly TRBD1 (5 bases). Trimming shortened V by 4 bases and J by 3 bases, and 9 bases separated the two germline ends. From germline, CDR1 is MNHGY and CDR2 SAAAGT. This CDR3 is built from 14 residues. This chain's CDR3 is CASSSPGYTGELFF. The CDR3 DNA follows: TGTGCCAGCAGTTCACCAGGGTACACCGGGGAGCTGTTTTTT.

This chain joins TRBV28 and TRBJ1-1; D possibly corresponds to TRBD1 (5 bases). Deletions cut 3 bases from V and 5 bases from J, with 13 bases between. Germline V gene sequence: CDR1 MDHEN, CDR2 SYDVKM. CDR3 length equals 14 residues. The CDR3 sequence: CASSLRWGMTEAFF. The CDR3 coding sequence is TGTGCCAGCAGTTTGAGATGGGGGATGACTGAAGCTTTCTTT.

This clone occurred once. The V call is TRBV18, the J call TRBJ1-5; D is uncertain. Per germline, CDR1 KGHSH and CDR2 LQKENI. V was trimmed by 6 bases and J by 0 bases, leaving 18 bases between them. The CDR3 is 17 residues long. CDR3 sequence (DNA): TGTGCCAGCTCCCCAGCCGGGCTTCCGTATAGCAATCAGCCCCAGCATTTT. Translation gives CASSPAGLPYSNQPQHF.

The chain carries TRBV4-3 and TRBJ1-2, with D tentatively TRBD1 (5 bases). The CDR3 has 14 amino acids. V lost 0 bases to trimming and J lost 3 bases, with 8 bases between them. Germline loops: CDR1 LGHNA, CDR2 YSLEER. The CDR3 loop is CASSQDQGDYGYTF. The DNA for the CDR3 is TGCGCCAGCAGCCAAGATCAGGGCGACTATGGCTACACCTTC.

A remark on this clone: Here the CDR3 omits its conserved ending phenylalanine or tryptophan, so a read error is the likely source. The DNA is omitted, as the CDR3 cannot be located on it reliably, and the CDR3 follows TCRdb's listing. The chain recombines TRBV13 with TRBJ2-4. The CDR3 extends over 9 residues, inclusive of both ends. CDR1 PRHDT and CDR2 FYEKMQ come from the germline V gene (reference sequence). CDR3 sequence: CASSPGAGV.

This sequence joins TRBV7-8 and TRBJ2-7, with TRBD1 matching 10 bases. The J segment lost 3 bases and the V segment lost 4 bases, leaving 6 bases of the junction unmatched. The CDR3 consists of 15 residues. Germline CDR1 SGHVS, CDR2 FQNEAQ. Written as DNA, the CDR3 is TGTGCCAGCAGCTCGTCCGGGACAGGGGACTACGAGCAGTACTTC. Protein sequence: CASSSSGTGDYEQYF.

The chain couples TRBV9 to TRBJ2-7; 7 nucleotides align to TRBD2. V was clipped by 0 bases and J by 1 base; unmatched bases: 1. CDR1 is SGDLS, CDR2 YYNGEE, per germline. The CDR3 runs to 14 residues. The CDR3 nucleotides are TGTGCCAGCAGCGTAGAGGGAGGGTCCTACGAGCAGTACTTC. Translated: CASSVEGGSYEQYF.

The J gene is TRBJ1-4, the V gene TRBV6-5; no definite D call. The ends were cut back, 2 bases at V and 0 bases at J, with 10 bases in the middle. CDR1 and CDR2 (germline): MNHEY, SVGAGI. The CDR3 loop spans 16 amino acids. The CDR3 DNA sequence: TGTGCCAGCAGTTACAGCAGTCCTGCAACTAATGAAAAACTGTTTTTT. Encoded protein: CASSYSSPATNEKLFF.

The CDR3 DNA is TGTGCCAGCAGCGTATCACAGGGGCGCGAGCAGTACTTC. This sequence encodes CASSVSQGREQYF. The V gene is TRBV7-2, the J gene TRBJ2-7; 7 bases agree with TRBD1. V shed 5 bases and J 6 bases; nucleotides not matched to a gene: 7. This CDR3 is built from 13 residues. From germline, CDR1 is SGHTA and CDR2 FQGNSA.

This rearrangement joins TRBV7-2 to TRBJ1-1; no firm D call. Germline V lookup: CDR1 SGHTA, CDR2 FQGNSA. The CDR3 length is 13 residues. Trimming stripped 2 bases from V and 4 bases from J, with 8 bases between. The CDR3 loop reads CASSLFDTTEAFF. The CDR3 DNA sequence: TGTGCCAGCAGCTTATTTGACACCACTGAAGCTTTCTTT.

This clone was counted a single time. The chain is built from TRBV10-2 and TRBJ1-1; D remains unclear. Germline V CDR1 and CDR2: WSHSY, SAAADI. V was cut by 10 bases and J by 4 bases, with 13 bases left in between. The CDR3 has 12 residues. CDR3 residues: CAISTGGTEAFF. For the CDR3, the DNA is TGCGCCATTTCGACGGGAGGCACTGAAGCTTTCTTT.

The V gene is TRBV28, the J gene TRBJ1-2; D is ambiguous. There are 15 residues in the CDR3. Germline V gene data show CDR1 as MDHEN and CDR2 as SYDVKM. Trimming left V 3 bases short and J 4 bases short, with 15 bases between. CDR3 nucleotide sequence: TGTGCCAGCAGTTTCCCTTTCATGGTTGTCTATGGCTACACCTTC. It encodes CASSFPFMVVYGYTF.

This clone was counted between two and nine times. This rearrangement joins TRBV5-1 to TRBJ1-3; the match to TRBD1 covers 9 bases. With 2 bases clipped from V and 8 bases from J, the junction kept 5 bases outside the gene matches. The CDR3 is 14 residues long. The V gene's germline CDR1 is SGHRS and CDR2 YFSETQ. CDR3 sequence: CASSFGTGTHTIYF. CDR3 nucleotides: TGCGCCAGCAGCTTCGGGACAGGGACTCACACCATATATTTT.